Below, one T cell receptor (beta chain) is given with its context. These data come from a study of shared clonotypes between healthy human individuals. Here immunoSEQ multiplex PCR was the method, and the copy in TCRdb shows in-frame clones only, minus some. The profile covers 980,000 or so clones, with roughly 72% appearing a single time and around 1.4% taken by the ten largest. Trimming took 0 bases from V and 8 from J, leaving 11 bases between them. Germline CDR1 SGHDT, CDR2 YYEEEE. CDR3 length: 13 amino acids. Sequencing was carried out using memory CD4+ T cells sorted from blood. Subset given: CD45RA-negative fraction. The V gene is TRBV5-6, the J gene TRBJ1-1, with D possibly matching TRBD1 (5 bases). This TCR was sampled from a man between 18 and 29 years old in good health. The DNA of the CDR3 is TGTGCCAGCAGCTTGGATCGGTCAGGGGAAGCTTTCTTT. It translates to CASSLDRSGEAFF. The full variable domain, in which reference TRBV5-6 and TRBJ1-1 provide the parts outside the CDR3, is DAGVTQSPTHLIKTRGQQVTLRCSPKSGHDTVSWYQQALGQGPQFIFQYYEEEERQRGNFPDRFSGHQFPNYSSELNVNALLLGDSALYLCASSLDRSGEAFFGQGTRLTVV.